The 18 T cell receptor beta chains below all came from one sample that was sequenced in a study of blood T cell repertoires in COVID-19. Sequencing was performed with immunoSEQ multiplex PCR; in TCRdb, only in-frame clones are kept and a portion is missing. The sample has roughly 400,000 clones; approximately 90% are singletons. What was sequenced was PBMCs or T cells enriched from blood (not recorded which). The receptors were sampled from a middle-aged woman who had been exposed to COVID-19.

The V call is TRBV30, the J call TRBJ1-2; 7 bases map to TRBD1. CDR1 is GTSNPN, CDR2 SVGIG, per germline (reference sequence). The trim removed 5 bases at V and 3 bases at J, leaving 3 bases unmatched. This CDR3 is built from 12 residues. CDR3: CAWSRGHYGYTF. Written as DNA, the CDR3 is TGTGCCTGGTCAAGGGGGCACTATGGCTACACCTTC.

The chain couples TRBV10-2 to TRBJ2-1; the match to TRBD2 covers 7 bases. Germline V gene lookup returns CDR1 WSHSY and CDR2 SAAADI. Trimming removed 10 bases from V and 10 bases from J; junction bases left unmatched: 16. The CDR3 covers 14 residues. DNA for the CDR3: TGCGCCATCTCCACTGGGGGGGAGGGCCGGGAGCAGTTCTTC. Translated: CAISTGGEGREQFF.

Regarding this clone: Compared with germline, one end of the junction differs, possibly owing to a read error. The rearrangement links TRBV2 to TRBJ1-5, with a weak D call TRBD1 (5 bases). CDR3 length: 13 residues. Germline V gives CDR1 SNHLY, CDR2 FYNNEI. As DNA, the CDR3 is TGTGCCAGCAGGGGGGGACTTGGTCAGCTCCAGCATTTT. Translated: CASRGGLGQLQHF.

The V gene is TRBV18, the J gene TRBJ1-3, with D tentatively TRBD1 (5 bases). CDR1 KGHSH and CDR2 LQKENI come from the germline V gene. CDR3 length: 14 amino acids. V gave up 1 base and J gave up 3 bases, with 7 bases separating them. CDR3 nucleotide sequence: TGTGCCAGCTCACCACAGGGGCGTGGAAACACCATATATTTT. This translates into CASSPQGRGNTIYF.

This clone was seen only a few times. The chain combines TRBV2 with TRBJ2-1, with TRBD1 identical over 9 bases. V shed 6 bases, J shed 6 bases, and the junction held 0 bases outside the gene matches. The germline V gene encodes CDR1 SNHLY and CDR2 FYNNEI. The CDR3 totals 12 residues. The CDR3 DNA is TGTGCCAGCAGGACAGGGGGCAATGAGCAGTTCTTC. Its protein product is CASRTGGNEQFF.

J is TRBJ2-7 and V is TRBV6-2 or TRBV6-3, with 7 bases that match TRBD2. The germline CDR1 and CDR2 sequences are MNHEY and SVGEGT. The V segment lost 3 bases and the J segment 4 bases; nucleotides outside the gene matches: 6. This CDR3 is 14 amino acids long. The CDR3 loop reads CASSYGASGYEQYF. For the CDR3, the DNA is TGTGCCAGCAGTTATGGGGCTAGCGGATACGAGCAGTACTTC.

This chain links TRBV6-5 with TRBJ1-3, with D perhaps TRBD1 (6 bases). V was trimmed by 6 bases and J by 0 bases, leaving 12 bases between them. This CDR3 has 15 residues. Per germline, CDR1 MNHEY and CDR2 SVGAGI. For the CDR3, the DNA is TGTGCCAGCAGCAGGGGCGCGATCTCTGGAAACACCATATATTTT. Translating it yields CASSRGAISGNTIYF.

The chain joins TRBV7-3 to TRBJ2-6, with a weak D call TRBD1 (5 bases). The V and J ends lost 5 bases and 0 bases respectively, with 8 bases between them. The CDR3 contains 15 residues. Germline V gene lookup returns CDR1 SGHTA and CDR2 FQGTGA. The CDR3 bases are TGTGCCAGCAGCCCAGGGCCCTCTGGGGCCAACGTCCTGACTTTC. This codes for CASSPGPSGANVLTF.

Here the CDR3 DNA reads TGTGCCAGCAGTGAAACGCAGGGAGGAAAACTGTTTTTT. Translated, it gives CASSETQGGKLFF. The chain combines TRBV6-1 with TRBJ1-4; TRBD1 is a possible D gene (5 bases). Per germline, CDR1 MNHNS and CDR2 SASEGT. V gave up 2 bases and J gave up 10 bases, with 11 bases separating them. CDR3 length: 13 residues.

The chain recombines TRBV18 with TRBJ1-4; D perhaps matches TRBD1 (6 bases). CDR1 and CDR2 (germline): KGHSH, LQKENI. The germline V and J ends were trimmed by 2 bases and 13 bases, with 20 bases remaining between them. The CDR3 sequence is 15 residues long. The CDR3 reads CASSPTDKPRGGLFF. CDR3 in DNA: TGTGCCAGCTCACCAACAGACAAGCCCAGAGGGGGACTGTTTTTT. Filled out from reference TRBV18 and TRBJ1-4, the complete variable domain reads NAGVMQNPRHLVRRRGQEARLRCSPMKGHSHVYWYRQLPEEGLKFMVYLQKENIIDESGMPKERFSAEFPKEGPSILRIQQVVRGDSAAYFCASSPTDKPRGGLFFGSGTQLSVL.

This clone was recorded once. This chain uses TRBV12-3 or TRBV12-4 with TRBJ2-2, with unresolved D. Trimming cost V 6 bases and J 6 bases, with 11 bases left between them. The CDR3 has 13 residues. For the CDR3, the DNA is TGTGCCAGCAGCCTATCTTTCGCCGGGGAGCTGTTTTTT. Encoded protein: CASSLSFAGELFF.

This chain connects TRBV3-1 (or the pseudogene TRBV3-2) to TRBJ1-2; D perhaps matches TRBD1 (5 bases). Trimming stripped 4 bases from V and 0 bases from J, with 12 bases between. From germline, CDR1 is LGHDT and CDR2 YNNKEL (reference sequence). The CDR3 spans 15 residues. CDR3 sequence reads: CASSPQAAANYGYTF. The DNA for the CDR3 is TGTGCCAGCAGCCCACAGGCGGCGGCTAACTATGGCTACACCTTC.

This chain connects TRBV7-9 to TRBJ1-5; D unresolved. Germline values: CDR1 SEHNR, CDR2 FQNEAQ (reference sequence). The CDR3 length is 13 residues. Trimming left V 5 bases short and J 7 bases short, with 12 bases between. The CDR3 DNA sequence: TGTGCCAGCAGCCGGTCGTCGGGGCAGCCCCAGCATTTT. Its protein product is CASSRSSGQPQHF.

The chain links TRBV24-1 to TRBJ2-1; D is perhaps TRBD2 (6 bases). With 4 bases removed from V and 1 base from J, the gap between germline ends came to 10 bases. Germline V gene lookup returns CDR1 KGHDR and CDR2 SFDVKD. This CDR3 spans 15 amino acids. Here the CDR3 DNA reads TGTGCCACCAGTGACTCCCGGGGGTCCTACAATGAGCAGTTCTTC. This translates into CATSDSRGSYNEQFF.

This rearrangement joins TRBV6-1 to TRBJ1-1; TRBD1 is a possible D gene (5 bases). V dropped 2 bases and J dropped 1 base, with 11 bases sitting between them. This CDR3 has 15 amino acids. Germline values: CDR1 MNHNS, CDR2 SASEGT. The CDR3 region has the DNA TGTGCCAGCAGTGAATCCGGCAGGGCGAACACTGAAGCTTTCTTT. This sequence encodes CASSESGRANTEAFF.

The chain has TRBV7-9 and TRBJ2-2; 7 bases align to TRBD1. With 5 bases clipped from V and 5 bases from J, the junction kept 8 bases outside the gene matches. This CDR3 has 15 residues. Germline CDR1 SEHNR, CDR2 FQNEAQ (reference sequence). The CDR3 DNA sequence: TGTGCCAGCAGCGTAACCGGGACAGCGACCGGGGAGCTGTTTTTT. It yields the protein CASSVTGTATGELFF.

The V and J genes are TRBV7-2 and TRBJ1-2; 9 bases line up with TRBD1. V was clipped by 0 bases and J by 6 bases; unmatched bases: 11. Germline CDR1 is SGHTA and CDR2 is FQGNSA. The length of the CDR3 is 17 residues. The CDR3: CASSLAGRDRVGNGYTF. The CDR3 DNA sequence: TGTGCCAGCAGCTTAGCGGGTCGGGACAGGGTCGGTAATGGCTACACCTTC.

V and J are TRBV28 and TRBJ1-5, with D maybe TRBD1 (5 bases). The germline V gene has CDR1 MDHEN and CDR2 SYDVKM. The CDR3 totals 13 residues. Deletions cut 5 bases from V and 3 bases from J, with 8 bases between. The CDR3 here is CASSIRVNQPQHF. The CDR3 DNA reads as TGTGCCAGCAGTATCAGGGTCAATCAGCCCCAGCATTTT.